This TCR beta chain was found in a study of T-cell reconstitution after alpha-beta-depleted transplantation in children. Study-level results: T-cell numbers and diversity, one year after transplant, stemmed largely from T cells that were newly produced. Several hundred rapidly expanded clones from non-depleted graft cells reportedly supplied alpha-beta T cells about two months post-transplant. There were some patients whose high TCRbeta diversity at day 60 came from surviving recipient T cells and thymic progenitors.

Preparation of the TCRbeta library was carried out with unique molecular identifiers. TCRdb ran MiXCR on the PCR reads and lists one entry per CDR3 protein. The table has approximately 170,000 distinct CDR3 sequences, 11% seen once. This clonotype was picked up many times. Its antigen is unidentified. The CDR3 length is 15 residues. Germline V CDR1 and CDR2: SGHRS, YFSETQ. J lost 4 bases, V lost 3 bases, and 5 bases had no gene match. The source is a boy aged 2-9 years with acute myeloid leukemia, due to receive a stem cell transplant. Sequencing was performed on PBMCs, taken before TCRalphabeta/CD19-depleted stem cell transplant. This sequence joins TRBV5-1 and TRBJ2-3; 10 bases fit TRBD2. The CDR3 DNA is TGCGCCAGCAGCTCCTTAGCGGGAGGCGCAGATACGCAGTATTTT. Translated: CASSSLAGGADTQYF.